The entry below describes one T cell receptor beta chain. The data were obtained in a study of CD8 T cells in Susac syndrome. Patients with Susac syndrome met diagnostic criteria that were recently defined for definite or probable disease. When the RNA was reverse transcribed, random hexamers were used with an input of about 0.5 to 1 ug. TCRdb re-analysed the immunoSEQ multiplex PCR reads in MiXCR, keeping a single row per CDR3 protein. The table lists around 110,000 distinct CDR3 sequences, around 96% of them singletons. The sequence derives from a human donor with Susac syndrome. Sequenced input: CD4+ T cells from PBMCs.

CDR3 residues: CASSSGQTANYGYTF. DNA of the CDR3: TGTGCCAGCTCGAGCGGTCAAACAGCTAACTATGGCTACACCTTC. J is TRBJ1-2 and V is TRBV7-9, with D unclear. In germline, CDR1 is SEHNR, CDR2 FQNEAQ (reference sequence). V was clipped by 8 bases and J by 0 bases, with 16 bases between them. The CDR3 contains 15 residues.